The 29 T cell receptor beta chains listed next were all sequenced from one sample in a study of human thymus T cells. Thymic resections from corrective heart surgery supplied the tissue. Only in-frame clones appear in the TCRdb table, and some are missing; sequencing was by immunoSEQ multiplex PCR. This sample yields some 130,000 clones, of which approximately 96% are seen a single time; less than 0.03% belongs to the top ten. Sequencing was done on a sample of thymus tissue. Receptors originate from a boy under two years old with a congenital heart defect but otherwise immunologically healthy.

CDR3 bases: TGTGCCAGCAGCCAAGATAAGGGTCGGGATGAGCAGTTCTTC. Its translation is CASSQDKGRDEQFF. This rearrangement joins TRBV14 to TRBJ2-1; D unclear. This CDR3 has 14 amino acids. The V end was cut by 0 bases, the J end by 8 bases, with 11 bases between. The germline CDR1 and CDR2 sequences are SGHDN and FVKESK. Using reference TRBV14 and TRBJ2-1 for the parts outside the CDR3, the full variable domain is EAGVTQFPSHSVIEKGQTVTLRCDPISGHDNLYWYRRVMGKEIKFLLHFVKESKQDESGMPNNRFLAERTGGTYSTLKVQPAELEDSGVYFCASSQDKGRDEQFFGPGTRLTVL.

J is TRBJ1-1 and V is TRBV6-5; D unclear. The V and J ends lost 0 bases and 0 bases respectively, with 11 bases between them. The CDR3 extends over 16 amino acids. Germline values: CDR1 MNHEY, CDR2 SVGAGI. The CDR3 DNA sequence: TGTGCCAGCAGTTACTCGGATCTCCCTATGAACACTGAAGCTTTCTTT. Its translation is CASSYSDLPMNTEAFF.

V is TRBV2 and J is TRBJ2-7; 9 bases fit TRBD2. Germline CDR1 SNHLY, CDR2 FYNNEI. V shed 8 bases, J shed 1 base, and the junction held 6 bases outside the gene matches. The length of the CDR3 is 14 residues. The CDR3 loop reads CASGGLAMSYEQYF. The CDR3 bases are TGTGCCAGCGGCGGACTAGCGATGTCCTACGAGCAGTACTTC. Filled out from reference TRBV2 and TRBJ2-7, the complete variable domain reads EPEVTQTPSHQVTQMGQEVILRCVPISNHLYFYWYRQILGQKVEFLVSFYNNEISEKSEIFDDQFSVERPDGSNFTLKIRSTKLEDSAMYFCASGGLAMSYEQYFGPGTRLTVT.

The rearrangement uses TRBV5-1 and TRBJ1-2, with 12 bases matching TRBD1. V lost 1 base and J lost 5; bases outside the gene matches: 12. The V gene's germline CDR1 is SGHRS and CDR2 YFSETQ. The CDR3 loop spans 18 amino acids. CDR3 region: CASSLSRDRGRGEYGYTF. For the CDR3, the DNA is TGCGCCAGCAGCTTGTCACGGGACAGGGGGCGTGGGGAATATGGCTACACCTTC.

In DNA, the CDR3 is TGTGCCAGTCAGGGTTCGCAAGCCAAAAACATTCAGTACTTC. It translates to CASQGSQAKNIQYF. The chain recombines TRBV19 with TRBJ2-4; D may be TRBD1 (5 bases). Per the germline V gene, CDR1 is LNHDA and CDR2 is SQIVND (reference sequence). This CDR3 contains 14 residues. The germline V and J ends were trimmed by 8 bases and 0 bases, with 11 bases remaining between them.

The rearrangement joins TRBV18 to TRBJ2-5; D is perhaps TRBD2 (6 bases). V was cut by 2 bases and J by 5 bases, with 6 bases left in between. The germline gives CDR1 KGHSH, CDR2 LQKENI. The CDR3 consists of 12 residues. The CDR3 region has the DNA TGTGCCAGCTCACCAGGGGGGGAGACCCAGTACTTC. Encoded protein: CASSPGGETQYF.

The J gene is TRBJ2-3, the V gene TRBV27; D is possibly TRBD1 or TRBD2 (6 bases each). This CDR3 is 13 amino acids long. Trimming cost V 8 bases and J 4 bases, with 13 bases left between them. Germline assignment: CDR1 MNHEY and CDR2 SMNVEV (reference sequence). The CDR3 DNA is TGTGCCAGCCGACCCCGGGGGCCAGATACGCAGTATTTT. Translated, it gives CASRPRGPDTQYF.

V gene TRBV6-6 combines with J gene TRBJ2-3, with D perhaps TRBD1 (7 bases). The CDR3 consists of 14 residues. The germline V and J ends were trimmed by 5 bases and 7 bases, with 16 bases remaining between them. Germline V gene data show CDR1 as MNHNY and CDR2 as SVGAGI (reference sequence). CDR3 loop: CASSRTAGGNTQYF. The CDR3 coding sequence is TGTGCCAGCAGTCGGACGGCAGGGGGGAATACGCAGTATTTT.

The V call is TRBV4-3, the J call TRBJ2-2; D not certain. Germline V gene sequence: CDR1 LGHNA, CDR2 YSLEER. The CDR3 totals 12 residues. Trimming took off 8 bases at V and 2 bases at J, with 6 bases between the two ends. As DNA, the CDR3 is TGCGCCAGCGATATAAACACCGGGGAGCTGTTTTTT. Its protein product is CASDINTGELFF.

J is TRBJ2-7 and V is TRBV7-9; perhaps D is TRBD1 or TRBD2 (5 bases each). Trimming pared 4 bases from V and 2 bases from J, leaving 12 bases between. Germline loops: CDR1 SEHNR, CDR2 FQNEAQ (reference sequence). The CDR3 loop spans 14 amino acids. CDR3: CASSCERDPYEQYF. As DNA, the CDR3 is TGTGCCAGCAGCTGCGAACGGGACCCCTACGAGCAGTACTTC. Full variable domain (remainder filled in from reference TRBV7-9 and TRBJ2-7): DTGVSQNPRHKITKRGQNVTFRCDPISEHNRLYWYRQTLGQGPEFLTYFQNEAQLEKSRLLSDRFSAERPKGSFSTLEIQRTEQGDSAMYLCASSCERDPYEQYFGPGTRLTVT.

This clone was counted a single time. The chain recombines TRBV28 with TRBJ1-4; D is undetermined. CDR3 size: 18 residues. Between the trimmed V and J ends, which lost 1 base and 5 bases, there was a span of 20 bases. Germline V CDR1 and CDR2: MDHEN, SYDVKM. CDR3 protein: CASSLLIFPSWGNEKLFF. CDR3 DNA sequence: TGTGCCAGCAGTTTATTAATCTTCCCCAGTTGGGGAAATGAAAAACTGTTTTTT. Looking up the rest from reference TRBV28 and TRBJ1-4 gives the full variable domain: DVKVTQSSRYLVKRTGEKVFLECVQDMDHENMFWYRQDPGLGLRLIYFSYDVKMKEKGDIPEGYSVSREKKERFSLILESASTNQTSMYLCASSLLIFPSWGNEKLFFGSGTQLSVL.

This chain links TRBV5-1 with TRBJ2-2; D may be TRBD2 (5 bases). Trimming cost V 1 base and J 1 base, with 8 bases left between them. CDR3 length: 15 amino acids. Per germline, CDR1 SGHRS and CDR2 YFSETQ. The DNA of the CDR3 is TGCGCCAGCAGCTTGTACGCGGGGAACACCGGGGAGCTGTTTTTT. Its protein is CASSLYAGNTGELFF.

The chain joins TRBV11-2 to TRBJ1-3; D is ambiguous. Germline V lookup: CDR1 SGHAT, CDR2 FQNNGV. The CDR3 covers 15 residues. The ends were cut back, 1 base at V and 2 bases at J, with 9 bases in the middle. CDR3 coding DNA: TGTGCCAGCAGCTTAGCTGTCCCCCCTGGAAACACCATATATTTT. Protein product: CASSLAVPPGNTIYF.

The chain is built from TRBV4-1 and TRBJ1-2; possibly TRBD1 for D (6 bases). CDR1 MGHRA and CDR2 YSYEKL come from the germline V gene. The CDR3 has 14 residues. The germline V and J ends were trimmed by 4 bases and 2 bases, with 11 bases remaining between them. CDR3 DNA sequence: TGCGCCAGCAGCCCAGAGACAGGCAACTATGGCTACACCTTC. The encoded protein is CASSPETGNYGYTF.

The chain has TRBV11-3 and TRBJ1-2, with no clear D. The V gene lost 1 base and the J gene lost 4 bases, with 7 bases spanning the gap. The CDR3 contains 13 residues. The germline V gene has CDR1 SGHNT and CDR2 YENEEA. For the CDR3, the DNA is TGTGCCAGCAGCTTAGGATTAATCTATGGCTACACCTTC. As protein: CASSLGLIYGYTF.

DNA of the CDR3: TGTGCCAGCAGTTGGGGGGCGGCAGGGGGCAGAAATCAGCCCCAGCATTTT. The encoded protein is CASSWGAAGGRNQPQHF. The chain carries TRBV28 and TRBJ1-5; 8 nucleotides agree with TRBD1. Germline CDR1 MDHEN, CDR2 SYDVKM. Trimming cost V 4 bases and J 4 bases; bases outside gene matches: 12. The CDR3 runs to 17 residues.

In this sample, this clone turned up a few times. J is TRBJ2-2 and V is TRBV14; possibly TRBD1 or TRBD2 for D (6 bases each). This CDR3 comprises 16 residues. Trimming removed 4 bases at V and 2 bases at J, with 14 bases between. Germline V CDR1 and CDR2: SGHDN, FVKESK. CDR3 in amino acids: CASSRGGGGNTGELFF. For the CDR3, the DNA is TGTGCCAGCAGCCGAGGAGGAGGGGGAAACACCGGGGAGCTGTTTTTT.

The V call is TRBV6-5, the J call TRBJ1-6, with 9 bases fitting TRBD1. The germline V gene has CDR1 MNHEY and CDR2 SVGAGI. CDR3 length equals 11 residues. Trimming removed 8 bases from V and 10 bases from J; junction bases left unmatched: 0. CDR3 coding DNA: TGTGCCAGCGGACAGGGGTCACCCCTCCACTTT. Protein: CASGQGSPLHF.

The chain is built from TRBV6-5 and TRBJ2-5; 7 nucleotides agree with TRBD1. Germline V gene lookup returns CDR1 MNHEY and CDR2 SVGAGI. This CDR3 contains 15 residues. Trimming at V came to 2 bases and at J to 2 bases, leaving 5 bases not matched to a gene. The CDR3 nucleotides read TGTGCCAGCAGTTACCTGAACAGGGGTCAAGAGACCCAGTACTTC. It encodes CASSYLNRGQETQYF.

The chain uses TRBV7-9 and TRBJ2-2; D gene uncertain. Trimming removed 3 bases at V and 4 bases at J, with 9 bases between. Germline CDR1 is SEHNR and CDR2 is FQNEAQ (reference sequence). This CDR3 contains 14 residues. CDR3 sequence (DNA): TGTGCCAGCAGCTTCGGAAGCCTCACCGGGGAGCTGTTTTTT. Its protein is CASSFGSLTGELFF.

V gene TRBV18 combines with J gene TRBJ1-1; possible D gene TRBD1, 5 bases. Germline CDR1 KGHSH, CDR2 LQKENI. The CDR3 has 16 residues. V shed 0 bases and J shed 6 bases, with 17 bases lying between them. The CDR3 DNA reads TGTGCCAGCTCACCACCCAAAGGGGTTTCTGGCGCTGAAGCTTTCTTT. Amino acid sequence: CASSPPKGVSGAEAFF.

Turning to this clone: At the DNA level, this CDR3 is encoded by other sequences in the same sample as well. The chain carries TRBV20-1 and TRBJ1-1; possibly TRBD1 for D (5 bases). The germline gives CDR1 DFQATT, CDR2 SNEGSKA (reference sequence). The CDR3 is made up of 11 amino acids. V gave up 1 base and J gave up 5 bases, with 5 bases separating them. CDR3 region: CSARGGTEAFF. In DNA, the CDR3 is TGCAGTGCTAGAGGGGGGACTGAAGCTTTCTTT.

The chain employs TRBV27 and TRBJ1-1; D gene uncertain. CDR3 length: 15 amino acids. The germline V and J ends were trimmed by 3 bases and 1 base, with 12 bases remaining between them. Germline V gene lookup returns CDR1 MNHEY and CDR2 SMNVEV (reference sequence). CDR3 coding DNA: TGTGCCAGCAGTTTCAAAGGCAGGCCGAACACTGAAGCTTTCTTT. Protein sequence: CASSFKGRPNTEAFF.

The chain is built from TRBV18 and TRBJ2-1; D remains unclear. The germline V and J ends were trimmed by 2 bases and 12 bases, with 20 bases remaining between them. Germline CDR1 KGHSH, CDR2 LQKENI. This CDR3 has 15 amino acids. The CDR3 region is CASSPTQSRHYGQFF. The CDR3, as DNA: TGTGCCAGCTCACCAACGCAGTCCCGTCACTACGGGCAGTTCTTC.

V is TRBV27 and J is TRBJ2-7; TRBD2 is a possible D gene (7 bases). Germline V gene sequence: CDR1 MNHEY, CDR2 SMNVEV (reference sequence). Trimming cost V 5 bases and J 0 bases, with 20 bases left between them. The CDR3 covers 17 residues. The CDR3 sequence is CASSPTPGGGYSYEQYF. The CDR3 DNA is TGTGCCAGCAGTCCCACCCCAGGCGGGGGCTACTCCTACGAGCAGTACTTC.

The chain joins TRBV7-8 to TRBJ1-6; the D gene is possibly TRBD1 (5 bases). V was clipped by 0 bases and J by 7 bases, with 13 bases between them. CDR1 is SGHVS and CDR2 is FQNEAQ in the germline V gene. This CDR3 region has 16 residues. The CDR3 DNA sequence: TGTGCCAGCAGCTTAGCGGTGGGGGGAGTGAATTCACCCCTCCACTTT. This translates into CASSLAVGGVNSPLHF.

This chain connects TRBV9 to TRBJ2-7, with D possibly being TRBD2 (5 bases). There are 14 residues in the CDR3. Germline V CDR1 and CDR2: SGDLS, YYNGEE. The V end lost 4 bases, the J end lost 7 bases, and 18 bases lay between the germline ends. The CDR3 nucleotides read TGTGCCAGCAGCCCCCGGACTTTTCCTAGGGAGCAGTACTTC. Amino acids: CASSPRTFPREQYF. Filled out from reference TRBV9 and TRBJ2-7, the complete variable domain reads DSGVTQTPKHLITATGQRVTLRCSPRSGDLSVYWYQQSLDQGLQFLIQYYNGEERAKGNILERFSAQQFPDLHSELNLSSLELGDSALYFCASSPRTFPREQYFGPGTRLTVT.

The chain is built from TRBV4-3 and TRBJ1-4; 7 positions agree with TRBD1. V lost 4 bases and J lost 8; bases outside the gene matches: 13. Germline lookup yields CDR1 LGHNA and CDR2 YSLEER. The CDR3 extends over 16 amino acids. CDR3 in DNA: TGCGCCAGCAGCCCACAGGGACAGCCGCCGGGGGAAAAACTGTTTTTT. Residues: CASSPQGQPPGEKLFF.

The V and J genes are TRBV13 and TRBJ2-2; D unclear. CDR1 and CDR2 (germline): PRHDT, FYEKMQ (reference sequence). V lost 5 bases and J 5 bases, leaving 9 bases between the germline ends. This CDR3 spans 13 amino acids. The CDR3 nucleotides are TGTGCCAGCAGCCTTCCCCAGACCGGGGAGCTGTTTTTT. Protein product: CASSLPQTGELFF.